The TCR beta chain under discussion was sequenced for a study of Ad26.COV2.S vaccination and SARS-CoV-2 variants (dated by TCRdb to about 2021). Some background on the complete study: Vaccine-arm donors were drawn from COV1001, a multicentre, randomized, double-blind, placebo-controlled phase I-IIa trial of Ad26.COV2.S in healthy adults. Dosing of Ad26.COV2.S was intramuscular, at either 5x10^10 or 1x10^11 viral particles, delivered as one shot or as two shots spaced 56 days apart. Trial participants were randomized into five groups of five: low-dose or high-dose Ad26.COV2.S given once or twice, or placebo on both occasions. The specificity and breadth of SARS-CoV-2-reactive T cell receptors after Ad26.COV2.S vaccination were assessed by TCRbeta repertoire sequencing. A total of 32 samples were included in the TCR-sequenced set, comprising about 20 Ad26.COV2.S vaccine recipients, 5 placebo recipients and 8 SARS-CoV-2 convalescent individuals. Investigators remained blinded to trial group allocation during experiments and outcome assessment. General study outcomes and caveats: The study was not powered to compare responses between vaccine doses or regimens. After vaccination, spike-specific CD8+ and CD4+ T cell responses were reported to show substantial breadth. Spike-specific TCR breadth was higher in Ad26.COV2.S recipients than in placebo recipients (P = 0.0014). It was noted by the authors that total T cell responses may have been underestimated by the TCR breadth and depth analyses. Non-spike TCR breadth was comparable between vaccine and placebo recipients, consistent with the vaccine containing only spike.

The CDR3 measures 13 amino acids from cysteine to phenylalanine. The DNA shown is the 39-base CDR3, in frame from base 1. Details on this clone: This receptor's antigen is unknown. Within one base of it there is no much larger clone, and no base qualities were kept. Other DNA variants within this sample encode the same CDR3.

Interpreted using the paper, the treatment or condition label stands for: 15 to 20 received Ad26.COV2.S at low or high dose, single or two shots; roughly five received placebo; per-sample allocation not given. For vaccine and placebo recipients, the sequenced repertoires came from samples collected on day 63 after the first injection. In Cohort 1b, about 25 adults aged 18-55 years were enrolled at a single site in Boston, USA, between 29 July and 7 August 2020. Ad26.COV2.S was a replication-incompetent adenovirus type 26 vector that expressed a prefusion-stabilized SARS-CoV-2 spike protein derived from the original Wuhan strain. The immunoSEQ Assay was the method used to sequence TCRbeta CDR3 regions. After extraction, genomic DNA underwent amplification by bias-controlled multiplex PCR, followed by high-throughput sequencing. On the study's bioinformatics: To quantify the absolute abundance of each unique TCRbeta CDR3 region, sequences were collapsed and filtered. T cell fraction was estimated by normalizing TCRbeta template counts to usable DNA, with usable DNA measured through amplification of reference genes found in all nucleated cells. Repertoire TCRs were annotated as SARS-CoV-2-specific when V gene, CDR3 amino acid sequence and J gene were exactly matched to a known reactive TCR set. The reference SARS-CoV-2 TCR set was obtained from MIRA and was filtered for enrichment in COVID-19-positive ImmuneCODE repertoires, whereby public or cross-reactive TCRs were removed. Drawing on the MIRA antigens, annotated TCRs were analysed further at the level of specific ORF or position within ORF. Depth was the summed frequency of annotated unique rearrangements, while breadth was defined as annotated unique rearrangements over total unique productive rearrangements. Two-sided Wilcoxon rank-sum tests were used to compare TCR breadth between groups. Imported from immuneACCESS, the table was reduced by TCRdb to in-frame sequences with V and J called. These copies leave out some clones; in studies compared against another copy, an unresolved V gene accounts for under half, and the cause of the remainder is not known. V and J calls and clone size are those listed in that table; D and trimming were worked out from the DNA. The sample table shows roughly 500,000 clones, and approximately 88% are seen once. Together, the top ten hold 9.5% to 15% of the sample.

The specimen comprised peripheral blood, sampled in a trial of Ad26.COV2.S vaccine versus placebo. This receptor was taken from a person aged 18-60 years who received the Ad26.COV2.S COVID-19 vaccine or a placebo. In this chain, TRBV21-1 is recombined with TRBJ2-2; the table assigns TRBD2, which was not confirmed against the DNA. TRBV21-1 is deemed a pseudogene. DNA sequence: TGTGCCAGCAGCATTGGAGGCACCGGGGAGCTGTTTTTT. It is translated as CASSIGGTGELFF.